A single sample is the source of the 5 T cell receptor beta chains below, sequenced in a study of persistence of HIV-infected CD4 T cells. The stimulus was an HIV-1 Gag 15-mer peptide pool, approximately 0.93 ug/peptide/mL. CD40L-negative CD69-negative CD45RO-high memory CD4+ T cells were sorted as populations depleted of antigen-responding cells. Which antigens these TCRs recognize remains unknown. The immunoSEQ assay was version 4, run in survey mode. Profiled with immunoSEQ multiplex PCR; TCRdb holds only in-frame clones, not every one. The sample lists 35,000 to 45,000 clones, over 75% occurring once. The source was cultured CD4+ T cells from PBMCs, collected from a patient who received antiretroviral therapy. These receptor sequences come from an adult with HIV. The donor label of this sample is uncertain.

The gene calls are TRBV19 and TRBJ2-2; D is uncertain. V was trimmed by 3 bases and J by 5 bases, leaving 7 bases between them. Per the germline V gene, CDR1 is LNHDA and CDR2 is SQIVND (reference sequence). The CDR3 totals 13 residues. The CDR3 DNA reads as TGTGCCAGTAGTATCCAACTTACCGGGGAGCTGTTTTTT. It codes for CASSIQLTGELFF.

V and J are TRBV12-3 or TRBV12-4 and TRBJ2-3; D gene ambiguous. The CDR3 length is 11 residues. Trimming took off 3 bases at V and 6 bases at J, with 4 bases between the two ends. The CDR3 nucleotides read TGTGCCAGCAGTTTGAGGGATACGCAGTATTTT. It specifies CASSLRDTQYF.

The chain combines TRBV10-3 with TRBJ1-1, with D unresolved. Germline assignment: CDR1 ENHRY and CDR2 SYGVKD. Trimming removed 5 bases at V and 3 bases at J, with 7 bases between. This CDR3 region has 12 residues. The CDR3 nucleotides read TGTGCCATCAGTAGGAGGGACACTGAAGCTTTCTTT. This encodes CAISRRDTEAFF.

The rearrangement joins TRBV6-2 or TRBV6-3 to TRBJ2-2; D is perhaps TRBD1 (5 bases). The germline V gene has CDR1 MNHEY and CDR2 SVGEGT. V was shortened by 6 bases and J by 8 bases, with 22 bases between the two germline ends. The CDR3 runs to 16 residues. CDR3 sequence reads: CASSRRLTDLGGELFF. The CDR3 bases are TGTGCCAGCAGCCGTCGACTGACAGACCTTGGGGGGGAGCTGTTTTTT.

The V and J genes are TRBV19 and TRBJ1-5; no firm D call. The V end lost 3 bases, the J end lost 1 base, and 10 bases lay between the germline ends. This CDR3 comprises 15 residues. Germline V gene lookup returns CDR1 LNHDA and CDR2 SQIVND (reference sequence). CDR3 bases: TGTGCCAGTAGTATTTCGGGCCGAAGCAATCAGCCCCAGCATTTT. Its translation: CASSISGRSNQPQHF.